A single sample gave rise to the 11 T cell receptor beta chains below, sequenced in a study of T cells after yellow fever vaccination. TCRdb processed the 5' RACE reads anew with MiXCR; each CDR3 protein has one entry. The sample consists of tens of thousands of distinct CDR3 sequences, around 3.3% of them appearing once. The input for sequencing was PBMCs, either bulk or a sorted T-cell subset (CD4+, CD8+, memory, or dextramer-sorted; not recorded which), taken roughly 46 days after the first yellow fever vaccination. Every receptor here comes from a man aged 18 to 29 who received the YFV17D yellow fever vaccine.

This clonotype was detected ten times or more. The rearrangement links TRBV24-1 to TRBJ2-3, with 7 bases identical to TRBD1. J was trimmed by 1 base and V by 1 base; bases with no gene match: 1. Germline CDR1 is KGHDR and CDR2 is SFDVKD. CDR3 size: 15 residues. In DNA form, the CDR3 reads TGTGCCACCAGTGATTTTGGACAGGGCACAGATACGCAGTATTTT. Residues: CATSDFGQGTDTQYF.

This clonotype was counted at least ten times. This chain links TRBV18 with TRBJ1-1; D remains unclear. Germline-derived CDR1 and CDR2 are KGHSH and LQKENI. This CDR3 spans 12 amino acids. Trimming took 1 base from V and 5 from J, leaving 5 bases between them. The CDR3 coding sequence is TGTGCCAGCTCACCACTCACTACTGAAGCTTTCTTT. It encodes CASSPLTTEAFF.

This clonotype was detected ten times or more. The CDR3 DNA is TGCGCCAGCAGCTTGTATACCCACAATGAGCAGTTCTTC. It yields the protein CASSLYTHNEQFF. The chain carries TRBV5-1 and TRBJ2-1, with D hard to call. V was pared by 1 base and J by 5 bases, with 7 bases between. Germline lookup yields CDR1 SGHRS and CDR2 YFSETQ. The CDR3 loop spans 13 amino acids. Combining the CDR3 with reference TRBV5-1 and TRBJ2-1 gives the whole variable domain KAGVTQTPRYLIKTRGQQVTLSCSPISGHRSVSWYQQTPGQGLQFLFEYFSETQRNKGNFPGRFSGRQFSNSRSEMNVSTLELGDSALYLCASSLYTHNEQFFGPGTRLTVL.

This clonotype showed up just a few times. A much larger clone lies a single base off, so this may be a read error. The CDR3 sequence: CSASGQGANEQFF. CDR3 DNA sequence: TGCAGTGCCTCGGGACAGGGGGCTAATGAGCAGTTCTTC. This chain uses TRBV20-1 with TRBJ2-1; 12 bases are shared with TRBD1. Germline V gene sequence: CDR1 DFQATT, CDR2 SNEGSKA (reference sequence). The CDR3 contains 13 residues. V was clipped by 6 bases and J by 7 bases; unmatched bases: 4.

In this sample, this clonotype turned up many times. CDR3 in amino acids: CASRNRINSPLHF. CDR3 nucleotides: TGTGCCAGCAGAAACCGGATAAATTCACCCCTCCACTTT. V gene TRBV5-6 combines with J gene TRBJ1-6; D remains unclear. The germline V gene has CDR1 SGHDT and CDR2 YYEEEE. V was shortened by 5 bases and J by 7 bases, with 10 bases between the two germline ends. The CDR3 is 13 amino acids.

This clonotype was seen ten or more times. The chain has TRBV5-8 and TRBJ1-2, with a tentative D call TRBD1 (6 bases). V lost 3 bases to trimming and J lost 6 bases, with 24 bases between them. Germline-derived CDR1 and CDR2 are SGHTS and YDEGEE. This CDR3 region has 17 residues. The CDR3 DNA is TGTGCCAGCAGCTCCATAAAGCAGGGGTTTAATCGAGATGGCTACACCTTC. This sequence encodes CASSSIKQGFNRDGYTF.

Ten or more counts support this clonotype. CDR3 amino acids: CSAGSVKLFF. The CDR3 DNA is TGCAGTGCGGGGAGCGTAAAACTGTTTTTT. The gene calls are TRBV20-1 and TRBJ1-4; D is uncertain. This CDR3 is 10 amino acids long. Trimming removed 6 bases from V and 10 bases from J, with 9 bases in between. Germline assignment: CDR1 DFQATT and CDR2 SNEGSKA (reference sequence).

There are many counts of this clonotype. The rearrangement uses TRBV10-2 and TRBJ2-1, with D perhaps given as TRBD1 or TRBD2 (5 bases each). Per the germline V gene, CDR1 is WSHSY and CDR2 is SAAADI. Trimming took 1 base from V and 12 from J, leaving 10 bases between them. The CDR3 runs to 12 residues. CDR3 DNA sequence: TGCGCCAGCAGTGAGTGGGACCGGGGGCAGTTCTTC. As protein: CASSEWDRGQFF.

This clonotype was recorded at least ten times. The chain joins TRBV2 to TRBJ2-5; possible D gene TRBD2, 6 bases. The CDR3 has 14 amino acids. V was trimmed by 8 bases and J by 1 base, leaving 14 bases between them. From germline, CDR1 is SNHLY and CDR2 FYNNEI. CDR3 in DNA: TGTGCCAGCGGGTCGGGGGACCTCCAAGAGACCCAGTACTTC. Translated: CASGSGDLQETQYF.

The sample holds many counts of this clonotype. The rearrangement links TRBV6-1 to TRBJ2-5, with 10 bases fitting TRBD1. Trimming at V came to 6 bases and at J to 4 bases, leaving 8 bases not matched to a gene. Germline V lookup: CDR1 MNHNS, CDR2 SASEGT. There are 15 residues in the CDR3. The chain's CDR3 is CASRALTGGGETQYF. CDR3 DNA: TGTGCCAGCAGGGCCCTGACAGGGGGCGGAGAGACCCAGTACTTC.

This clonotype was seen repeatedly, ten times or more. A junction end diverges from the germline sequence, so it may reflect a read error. CDR3 region: CASCYAGANTEAFF. For the CDR3, the DNA is TGTGCCAGCTGTTACGCGGGCGCGAACACTGAAGCTTTCTTT. The chain has TRBV6-5 and TRBJ1-1; D gene uncertain. This CDR3 has 14 amino acids. From germline, CDR1 is MNHEY and CDR2 SVGAGI.